The 26 T cell receptor beta chains below come from one sample, sequenced in a study of T cells in Graves' hyperthyroidism and ophthalmopathy. RNA transcripts served as the template for amplifying TCR beta CDR3 regions. In the first-round RT-PCR of the TCR CDR3, the HTBI primer set was used. Each CDR3 protein gets one entry after TCRdb re-called the multiplex PCR reads with MiXCR. The repertoire includes around 340,000 distinct CDR3 sequences, roughly 14% of them detected once, and 20% to 25% sits in the top ten. Sequenced sample: blood. These receptors originate from a woman in her thirties with Graves' hyperthyroidism.

This clonotype turned up a few times. This chain uses TRBV20-1 with TRBJ2-7; D unresolved. With 0 bases removed from V and 0 bases from J, the gap between germline ends came to 12 bases. Per germline, CDR1 DFQATT and CDR2 SNEGSKA (reference sequence). This CDR3 region has 15 residues. As DNA, the CDR3 is TGCAGTGCTAGAGAGAAAGCGCTTCTCTCCTACGAGCAGTACTTC. This encodes CSAREKALLSYEQYF.

Worth noting for this clonotype: The conserved closing phenylalanine or tryptophan is absent in this CDR3, likely reflecting a read error. This chain connects TRBV27 to TRBJ2-5, with TRBD2 identical over 8 bases. The J segment lost 5 bases and the V segment lost 6 bases, leaving 17 bases of the junction unmatched. Germline loops: CDR1 MNHEY, CDR2 SMNVEV (reference sequence). The CDR3 runs 17 residues. CDR3: CASSPASGGRRWETQYL. CDR3 nucleotides: TGTGCCAGCAGCCCCGCTTCGGGCGGGAGGCGATGGGAGACCCAGTACCTC.

This clonotype was observed at least ten times. J is TRBJ1-1 and V is TRBV2, with D possibly being TRBD1 (6 bases). The CDR3 totals 15 residues. Germline-derived CDR1 and CDR2 are SNHLY and FYNNEI. The V end was cut by 3 bases, the J end by 6 bases, with 17 bases between. The CDR3: CASSEKGVQRAEAFF. The CDR3 DNA is TGTGCCAGCAGTGAGAAGGGGGTACAACGAGCTGAAGCTTTCTTT. Using reference TRBV2 and TRBJ1-1 for the parts outside the CDR3, the full variable domain is EPEVTQTPSHQVTQMGQEVILRCVPISNHLYFYWYRQILGQKVEFLVSFYNNEISEKSEIFDDQFSVERPDGSNFTLKIRSTKLEDSAMYFCASSEKGVQRAEAFFGQGTRLTVV.

This clonotype was recorded a few times. The V and J genes are TRBV19 and TRBJ2-1, with D possibly being TRBD1 (5 bases). Germline CDR1 LNHDA, CDR2 SQIVND (reference sequence). With 7 bases removed from V and 9 bases from J, the gap between germline ends came to 13 bases. This CDR3 is built from 12 residues. In nucleotides, the CDR3 is TGTGCCAGTAAAGACAGAAGAGGTGAGCAGTTCTTC. It codes for CASKDRRGEQFF.

This clonotype was seen more than once but under ten times. The V and J genes are TRBV19 and TRBJ1-2; 8 bases line up with TRBD1. The CDR3 is 14 amino acids. V was pared by 6 bases and J by 2 bases, with 5 bases of the junction left unmatched. CDR1 and CDR2 (germline): LNHDA, SQIVND (reference sequence). This chain's CDR3 is CASSSRGHNYGYTF. DNA for the CDR3: TGTGCCAGTAGCTCCAGGGGGCACAACTATGGCTACACCTTC.

This clonotype was picked up many times. The chain is built from TRBV5-6 and TRBJ2-1; D remains ambiguous. The CDR3 length is 13 residues. The V and J ends lost 4 bases and 6 bases respectively, with 11 bases between them. Germline lookup yields CDR1 SGHDT and CDR2 YYEEEE. CDR3 sequence reads: CASSTPTRNEQFF. The CDR3 DNA follows: TGTGCCAGCAGCACCCCGACGCGCAATGAGCAGTTCTTC.

There are many counts of this clonotype. This rearrangement joins TRBV11-2 to TRBJ2-7; 7 bases match TRBD2. Germline-derived CDR1 and CDR2 are SGHAT and FQNNGV. J was trimmed by 5 bases and V by 3 bases; bases with no gene match: 7. This CDR3 contains 14 residues. As DNA, the CDR3 is TGTGCCAGCAGCTTGGGCGGGAGTCAGAACGAGCAGTACTTC. Its translation: CASSLGGSQNEQYF.

The J gene is TRBJ2-5, the V gene TRBV2, with D unclear. The V gene lost 6 bases and the J gene lost 5 bases, with 13 bases spanning the gap. The CDR3 runs to 13 residues. Germline loops: CDR1 SNHLY, CDR2 FYNNEI. The CDR3 region is CASSFYWTETQYF. In DNA, the CDR3 is TGTGCCAGCAGCTTCTATTGGACCGAGACCCAGTACTTC.

This clonotype has just a few counts. V gene TRBV6-2 or TRBV6-3 combines with J gene TRBJ2-2; D perhaps matches TRBD1 (6 bases). The CDR3 has 12 residues. Deletions cut 7 bases from V and 13 bases from J, with 16 bases between. The germline gives CDR1 MNHEY, CDR2 SVGEGT. The CDR3 nucleotides are TGTGCCAGCAATCTGGATACAGGGACGCTGTTTTTT. Translated: CASNLDTGTLFF.

The chain links TRBV3-1 to TRBJ1-2, with D possibly being TRBD1 (5 bases). CDR3 length equals 15 residues. CDR1 is LGHDT, CDR2 YNNKEL, per germline (reference sequence). The ends were cut back, 4 bases at V and 4 bases at J, with 16 bases in the middle. CDR3 residues: CASSLSTGALYGYTF. In nucleotides, the CDR3 is TGTGCCAGCAGCCTTTCTACCGGGGCTCTCTATGGCTACACCTTC.

This clonotype appeared a few times. V is TRBV3-1 and J is TRBJ2-1; possible D gene TRBD2, 6 bases. This CDR3 is built from 15 residues. Trimming removed 0 bases from V and 2 bases from J, with 8 bases in between. CDR1 is LGHDT and CDR2 is YNNKEL in the germline V gene (reference sequence). The CDR3 DNA reads as TGTGCCAGCAGCCAAGATAGCGGTCCCTACAATGAGCAGTTCTTC. It yields the protein CASSQDSGPYNEQFF.

The chain is built from TRBV10-1 and TRBJ2-1; D might be TRBD2 (6 bases). The germline V gene has CDR1 WNHNN and CDR2 SYGVQD (reference sequence). Trimming shortened V by 8 bases and J by 2 bases, and 13 bases separated the two germline ends. The length of the CDR3 is 14 residues. The CDR3 DNA follows: TGCGCCAGCGGGGCTAGCGAGCCCTACAATGAGCAGTTCTTC. It specifies CASGASEPYNEQFF.

As regards this clonotype: Its ends do not fully match the called genes, so a read error is possible. This chain links TRBV19 with TRBJ2-2; no clear D. This CDR3 is built from 14 residues. The germline CDR1 and CDR2 sequences are LNHDA and SQIVND (reference sequence). CDR3 sequence (DNA): TGTGCCAGTAGTGCAGGACCGAACTCCGGGGAGCTGTTTTTT. Translating it yields CASSAGPNSGELFF.

This clonotype was recorded at least ten times. The chain uses TRBV7-2 and TRBJ2-7; D remains unclear. Germline lookup yields CDR1 SGHTA and CDR2 FQGNSA. V dropped 5 bases and J dropped 2 bases, with 13 bases sitting between them. The CDR3 extends over 14 amino acids. The CDR3 DNA reads TGTGCCAGCAGCCCCCGCTCGCGGCCCTACGAGCAGTACTTC. This codes for CASSPRSRPYEQYF.

The chain carries TRBV30 and TRBJ2-6; D is possibly TRBD2 (5 bases). The CDR3 length is 15 residues. Germline-derived CDR1 and CDR2 are GTSNPN and SVGIG (reference sequence). The germline V and J ends were trimmed by 3 bases and 4 bases, with 13 bases remaining between them. The CDR3 coding sequence is TGTGCCTGGAGGGGAGTTCCGCCAGGGGCCAACGTCCTGACTTTC. Translation gives CAWRGVPPGANVLTF.

The J gene is TRBJ2-7, the V gene TRBV14; 12 positions agree with TRBD2. This CDR3 has 17 amino acids. J gave up 4 bases and V 4 bases, and 11 bases lay outside the gene matches. The germline gives CDR1 SGHDN, CDR2 FVKESK. Here the CDR3 reads CASSPQSGLAGRYEQYF. The CDR3 coding sequence is TGTGCCAGCAGCCCCCAGTCCGGACTAGCGGGGCGGTACGAGCAGTACTTC.

This clonotype was picked up a small number of times. The chain combines TRBV20-1 with TRBJ2-7, with TRBD2 as a possible D gene (6 bases). In germline, CDR1 is DFQATT, CDR2 SNEGSKA (reference sequence). The CDR3 runs to 13 residues. V was shortened by 3 bases and J by 2 bases, with 11 bases between the two germline ends. For the CDR3, the DNA is TGCAGTGCTAGGGGACTTGAGACCTACGAGCAGTACTTC. The encoded protein is CSARGLETYEQYF.

The V gene is TRBV7-8, the J gene TRBJ1-2; D ambiguous. In germline, CDR1 is SGHVS, CDR2 FQNEAQ. The CDR3 consists of 16 residues. With 1 base removed from V and 2 bases from J, the gap between germline ends came to 14 bases. The CDR3 bases are TGTGCCAGCAGCTTAGGGGCAGCTGAGAGAAACTATGGCTACACCTTC. Translation: CASSLGAAERNYGYTF.

On this clonotype: Since a much larger clone is just one base distant, this may be a read error. The V gene is TRBV11-2, the J gene TRBJ2-7; 9 bases align to TRBD1. CDR3 size: 14 residues. CDR1 and CDR2 (germline): SGHAT, FQNNGV. The DNA of the CDR3 is TGTGCCAGCAGCTCGTACAGGGGGCGCGACGAGCTGTACTTC. Protein: CASSSYRGRDELYF.

This clonotype was seen only a few times. The genes are TRBV20-1 and TRBJ2-5; D may be TRBD1 (6 bases). Looked up from germline, CDR1 is DFQATT and CDR2 is SNEGSKA (reference sequence). Trimming cost V 0 bases and J 5 bases, with 16 bases left between them. This CDR3 is built from 15 residues. Here the CDR3 DNA reads TGCAGTGCTAGAGATCTCTTGCAGGGGTGGGAGACCCAGTACTTC. Encoded protein: CSARDLLQGWETQYF.

This clonotype was seen at least ten times. This chain connects TRBV28 to TRBJ1-1; D is unresolved. This CDR3 spans 14 amino acids. In germline, CDR1 is MDHEN, CDR2 SYDVKM. Trimming pared 3 bases from V and 5 bases from J, leaving 13 bases between. The CDR3 loop reads CASSFEGVVTEAFF. For the CDR3, the DNA is TGTGCCAGCAGTTTTGAGGGAGTGGTGACTGAAGCTTTCTTT.

This clonotype was observed many times. The chain joins TRBV15 to TRBJ2-7, with 11 bases lining up with TRBD2. V lost 11 bases, J lost 5 bases, and 8 bases stayed unmatched. Germline V gene data show CDR1 as LNHNV and CDR2 as YYDKDF (reference sequence). CDR3 length: 13 amino acids. CDR3 protein: CASSLAGADEQYF. The CDR3 DNA is TGTGCCTCGTCACTAGCGGGAGCTGACGAGCAGTACTTC.

This clonotype was observed a few times. The gene calls are TRBV9 and TRBJ1-1; perhaps TRBD1 as D (5 bases). CDR1 and CDR2 from the germline V gene are SGDLS and YYNGEE. This CDR3 comprises 14 residues. Trimming stripped 3 bases from V and 6 bases from J, with 15 bases between. The DNA for the CDR3 is TGTGCCAGCAGCGCGCCGGGACCCGGGGCTGAAGCTTTCTTT. It yields the protein CASSAPGPGAEAFF.

This clonotype appeared many times. This rearrangement joins TRBV3-1 to TRBJ2-3; possible D gene TRBD2, 6 bases. V lost 4 bases to trimming and J lost 3 bases, with 8 bases between them. Per germline, CDR1 LGHDT and CDR2 YNNKEL (reference sequence). This CDR3 comprises 13 residues. The CDR3 coding sequence is TGTGCCAGCAGCCCCGCGGGAACAGATACGCAGTATTTT. Its protein product is CASSPAGTDTQYF.

This clonotype turned up a few times. The rearrangement uses TRBV29-1 and TRBJ2-5, with D unclear. V gave up 5 bases and J gave up 5 bases, with 6 bases separating them. The germline V gene encodes CDR1 SQVTM and CDR2 ANQGSEA. The CDR3 is 10 amino acids. The CDR3 DNA reads TGCAGCGTTTCTGAGGAGACCCAGTACTTC. Protein: CSVSEETQYF.

This clonotype was picked up many times. The rearrangement links TRBV2 to TRBJ1-2; TRBD1 agrees at 7 bases. CDR1 and CDR2 from the germline V gene are SNHLY and FYNNEI. This CDR3 region has 14 residues. With 2 bases clipped from V and 4 bases from J, the junction kept 4 bases outside the gene matches. CDR3 nucleotides: TGTGCCAGCAGTGAACACAGGGGAGGCTATGGCTACACCTTC. Translating gives CASSEHRGGYGYTF.